This T cell receptor beta chain was identified during a study of prognosis after radiotherapy for stage I lung cancer (dated by TCRdb to about 2021). About the full investigation: Approximately 20 stage I NSCLC patients were enrolled in Nanjing, China, between early 2018 and January 2019. On tumor histology, eleven to twelve patients had adenocarcinoma and six to eight had squamous cell carcinoma. A total of roughly 38 blood samples from 19 patients were sequenced, with one sample obtained before and one obtained after SBRT for each patient. Enrolled patients comprised roughly 13 with newly diagnosed primary stage I lung tumors and about five with oligometastatic NSCLC after surgical resection of the primary tumor. After SBRT, distant metastases developed in four of the 19 patients at a median of 7 months, while the remaining 15 patients had no significant progression. SBRT was not combined with any concurrent therapy in any patient. Every patient was regarded as medically inoperable, because of comorbidities in some 13 cases and refusal of surgery in roughly seven cases. SBRT was delivered in 3 to 5 fractions with a biologically effective dose of at least 100 Gy, and image-guided IMRT or VMAT was used for delivery. Peripheral blood TCR beta repertoires were profiled in stage I NSCLC patients before and after stereotactic body radiotherapy, and the study then linked these repertoires to distant failure. The cohort included about 12 men and over 5 women, with a median age of approximately 76 years and a range of roughly 53 to 85 years.

Two rounds of multiplex PCR were performed to amplify the TCR beta CDR3 region from genomic DNA. In the first round of PCR, primers specific to each TRBV and TRBJ gene were used, and the primer sequences are filed in Chinese patent CN105087789A. The second PCR round used universal primers. The Roche High Pure PCR Template Preparation Kit was used to extract genomic DNA from frozen PBMCs. Libraries were sequenced paired-end with 151 bp reads on an Illumina HiSeq 3000. In the original analysis: Raw reads lacking the multiplex PCR primer sequences were removed with CutAdapt. Using PEAR, the high-quality paired reads were merged into contigs. By aligning each contig to reference sequences, MiXCR assigned the TRB V, D and J gene segments to that contig. To remove sequencing errors, CDR3 sequences were clustered according to base quality and sequence similarity. Shannon entropy normalized by the natural log of productive TCR sequence number was used as the measure of diversity. Clonality was defined as one minus Shannon entropy divided by the natural log of the number of unique clonotypes. Using the Youden index from ROC curves, the researchers picked the repertoire-metric cut-offs for progression-free survival, and all analyses were carried out in R 3.5.3. TCRdb handled the public reads itself, with Q25 trimming in fastp and clone calling in MiXCR, and kept productive beta chains. Rows are unified per CDR3 protein, each entry keeping the most common DNA and genes. TCRdb assigned the V and J calls; the authors' analysis was not used. Across this sample there are roughly 17,000 distinct CDR3 sequences, with roughly 28% seen only once. Approximately 31% of the sample rests with the top ten.

No patient had a history of other malignancies or prior chemotherapy or radiotherapy, and all had node-negative disease on CT and PET/CT. About 6.2 milliliters of peripheral venous blood were drawn into EDTA tubes at each of two time points. PBMCs were isolated by Ficoll-Paque Plus density-gradient centrifugation. Immediately after collection, samples were stored at -80 degrees C until analysis. What the research found in general, with its limitations: After SBRT, the number of unique TCR clones decreased (median approximately 9,100 before versus several thousand after; Wilcoxon paired P=0.011). TRBV and TRBJ usage frequencies reportedly varied with metastasis status, involving two V genes at baseline and some ten V and two J genes after SBRT. No determination of tumor specificity was made for expanded TCR clones. Post-SBRT Shannon entropy and its change from baseline were lower in patients who developed distant metastases; baseline Shannon entropy was not associated with metastases. The small cohort and short follow-up limited the study, so independent validation of the findings is needed. None of the reported P values were adjusted for multiple comparisons.

The germline V gene encodes CDR1 MNHEY and CDR2 SVGAGI. Counted from cysteine to phenylalanine, this CDR3 has 13 amino acids. The CDR3 DNA has 39 bases and is translated from base 1. A note on this clonotype: Its binding antigen is unknown. This likely reflects a read error, since a far larger clone is one base away.

This receptor was taken from a donor aged 50 or older with non-small cell lung cancer. Recombination linked TRBV6-5 to TRBJ2-3; TRBD1 is perhaps the D gene, given 6 matching bases. The sample was PBMCs, taken before or after stereotactic body radiation therapy (not recorded which). At the DNA level, the sequence is TGTGCCAGCAAGCGGCTCCAGACAGGTACGCAGTATTTT. Its protein reads: CASKRLQTGTQYF.